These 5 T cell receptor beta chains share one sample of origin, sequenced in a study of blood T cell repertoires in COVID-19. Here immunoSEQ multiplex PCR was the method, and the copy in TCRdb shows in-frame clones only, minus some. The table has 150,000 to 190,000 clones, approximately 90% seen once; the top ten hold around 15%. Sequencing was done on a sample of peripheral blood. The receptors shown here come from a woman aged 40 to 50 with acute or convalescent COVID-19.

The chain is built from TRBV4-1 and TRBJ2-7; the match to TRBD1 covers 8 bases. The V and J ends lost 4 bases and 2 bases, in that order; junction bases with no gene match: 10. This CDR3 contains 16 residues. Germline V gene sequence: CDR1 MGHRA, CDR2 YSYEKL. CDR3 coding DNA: TGCGCCAGCAGCCTTGGGACAGGAGTATCTACCTACGAGCAGTACTTC. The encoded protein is CASSLGTGVSTYEQYF.

This CDR3 is CASTQDRDGNSPLHF. The CDR3 DNA follows: TGTGCCAGTACCCAGGACAGGGATGGAAATTCACCCCTCCACTTT. This sequence joins TRBV19 and TRBJ1-6, with 8 bases that match TRBD1. This CDR3 contains 15 residues. Germline V lookup: CDR1 LNHDA, CDR2 SQIVND (reference sequence). V gave up 7 bases and J gave up 7 bases; unmatched junction bases: 9.

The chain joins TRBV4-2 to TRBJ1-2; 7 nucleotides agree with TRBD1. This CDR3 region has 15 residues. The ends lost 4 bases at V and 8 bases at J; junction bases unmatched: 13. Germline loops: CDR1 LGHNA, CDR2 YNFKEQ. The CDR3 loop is CASSPITGQMGGYTF. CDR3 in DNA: TGTGCCAGCAGCCCGATTACGGGACAGATGGGAGGCTACACCTTC.

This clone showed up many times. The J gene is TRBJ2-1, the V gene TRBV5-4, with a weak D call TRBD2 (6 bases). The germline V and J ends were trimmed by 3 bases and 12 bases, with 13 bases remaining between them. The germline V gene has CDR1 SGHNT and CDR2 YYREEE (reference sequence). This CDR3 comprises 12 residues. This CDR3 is CASSSPGEAQFF. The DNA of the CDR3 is TGTGCCAGCAGCTCACCGGGGGAGGCGCAGTTCTTC.

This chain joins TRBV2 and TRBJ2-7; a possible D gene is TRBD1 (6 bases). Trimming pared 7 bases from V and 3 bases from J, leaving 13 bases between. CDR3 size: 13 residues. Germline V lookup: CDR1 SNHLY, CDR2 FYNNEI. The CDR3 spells CASMEQGYYEQYF. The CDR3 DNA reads TGTGCCAGCATGGAACAGGGTTACTACGAGCAGTACTTC.